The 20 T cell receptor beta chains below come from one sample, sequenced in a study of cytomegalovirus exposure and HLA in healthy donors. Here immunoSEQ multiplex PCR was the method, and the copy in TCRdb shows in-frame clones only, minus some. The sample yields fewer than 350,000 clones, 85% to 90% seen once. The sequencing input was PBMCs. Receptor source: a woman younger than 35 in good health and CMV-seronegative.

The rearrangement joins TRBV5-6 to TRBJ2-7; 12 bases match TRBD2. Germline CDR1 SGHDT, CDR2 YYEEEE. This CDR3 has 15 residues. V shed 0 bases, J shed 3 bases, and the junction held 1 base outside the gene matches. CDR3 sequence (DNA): TGTGCCAGCAGCTTGGGACTAGCGGGAGTCTACGAGCAGTACTTC. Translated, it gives CASSLGLAGVYEQYF.

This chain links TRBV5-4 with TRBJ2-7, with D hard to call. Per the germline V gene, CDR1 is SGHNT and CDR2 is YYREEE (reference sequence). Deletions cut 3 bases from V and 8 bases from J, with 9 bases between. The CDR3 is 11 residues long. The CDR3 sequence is CASSSAEQQYF. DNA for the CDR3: TGTGCCAGCAGCTCCGCGGAGCAGCAGTACTTC. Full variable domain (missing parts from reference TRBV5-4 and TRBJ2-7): ETGVTQSPTHLIKTRGQQVTLRCSSQSGHNTVSWYQQALGQGPQFIFQYYREEENGRGNFPPRFSGLQFPNYSSELNVNALELDDSALYLCASSSAEQQYFGPGTRLTVT.

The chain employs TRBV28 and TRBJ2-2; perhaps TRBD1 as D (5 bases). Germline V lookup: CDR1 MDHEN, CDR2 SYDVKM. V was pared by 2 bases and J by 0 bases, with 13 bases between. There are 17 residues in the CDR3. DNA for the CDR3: TGTGCCAGCAGTTTAAGTCGCAGGGTTACGAACACCGGGGAGCTGTTTTTT. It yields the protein CASSLSRRVTNTGELFF.

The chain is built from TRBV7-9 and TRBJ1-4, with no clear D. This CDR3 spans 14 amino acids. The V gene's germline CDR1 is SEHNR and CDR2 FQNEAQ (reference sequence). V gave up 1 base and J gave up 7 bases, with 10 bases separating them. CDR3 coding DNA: TGTGCCAGCAGCTTAGTTGGAGGTGGTGAAAAACTGTTTTTT. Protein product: CASSLVGGGEKLFF.

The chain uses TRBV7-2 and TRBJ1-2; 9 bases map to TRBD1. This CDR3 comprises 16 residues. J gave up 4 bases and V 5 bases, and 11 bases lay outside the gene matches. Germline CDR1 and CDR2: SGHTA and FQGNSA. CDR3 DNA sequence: TGTGCCAGCAGCACTGGGAACGACAGGGGGGTCTATGGCTACACCTTC. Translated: CASSTGNDRGVYGYTF.

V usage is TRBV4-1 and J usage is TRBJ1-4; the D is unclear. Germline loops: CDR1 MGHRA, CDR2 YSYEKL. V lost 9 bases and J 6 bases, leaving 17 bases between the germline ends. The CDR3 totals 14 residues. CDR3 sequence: CASRRLVRDEKLFF. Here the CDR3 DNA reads TGCGCCAGTCGCCGGTTGGTGAGAGATGAAAAACTGTTTTTT.

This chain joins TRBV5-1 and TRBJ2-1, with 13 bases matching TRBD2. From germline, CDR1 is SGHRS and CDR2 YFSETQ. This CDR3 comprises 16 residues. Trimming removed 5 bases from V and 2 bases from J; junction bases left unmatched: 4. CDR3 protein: CASRGTSGTTYNEQFF. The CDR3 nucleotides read TGCGCCAGCAGGGGGACTAGCGGGACTACCTACAATGAGCAGTTCTTC.

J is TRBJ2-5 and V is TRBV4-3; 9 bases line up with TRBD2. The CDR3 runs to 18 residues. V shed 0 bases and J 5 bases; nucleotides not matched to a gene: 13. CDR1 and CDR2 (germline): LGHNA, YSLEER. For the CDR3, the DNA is TGCGCCAGCAGCCAAGATTCCTTGCGGGAGGGCTTAGCGGAGACCCAGTACTTC. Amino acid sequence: CASSQDSLREGLAETQYF.

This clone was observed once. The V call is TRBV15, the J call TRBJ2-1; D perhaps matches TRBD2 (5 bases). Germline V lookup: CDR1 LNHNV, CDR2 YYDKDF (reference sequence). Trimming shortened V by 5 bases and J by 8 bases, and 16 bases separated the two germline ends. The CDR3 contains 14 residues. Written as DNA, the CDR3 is TGTGCCACCAGCCTAGCTAAGTTTGTGTATGAGCAGTTCTTC. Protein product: CATSLAKFVYEQFF.

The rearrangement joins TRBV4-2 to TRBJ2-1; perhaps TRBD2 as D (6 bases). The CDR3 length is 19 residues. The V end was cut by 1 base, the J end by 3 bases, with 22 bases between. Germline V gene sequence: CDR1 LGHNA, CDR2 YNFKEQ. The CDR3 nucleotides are TGTGCCAGCAGCCAAGGGCTGGGGGGAACGGAATCCTACTACAATGAGCAGTTCTTC. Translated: CASSQGLGGTESYYNEQFF.

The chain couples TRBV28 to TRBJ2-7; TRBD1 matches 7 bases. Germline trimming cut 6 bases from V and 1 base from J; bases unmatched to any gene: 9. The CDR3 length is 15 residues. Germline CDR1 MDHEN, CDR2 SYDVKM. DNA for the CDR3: TGTGCCAGCAGACATTTTGGGACAGTATCCTACGAGCAGTACTTC. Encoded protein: CASRHFGTVSYEQYF.

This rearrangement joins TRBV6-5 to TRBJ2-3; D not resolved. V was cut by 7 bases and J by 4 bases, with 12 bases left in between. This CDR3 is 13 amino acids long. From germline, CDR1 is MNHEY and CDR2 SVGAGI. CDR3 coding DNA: TGTGCCAGCACCCCTCCGCAGTCAGATACGCAGTATTTT. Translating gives CASTPPQSDTQYF.

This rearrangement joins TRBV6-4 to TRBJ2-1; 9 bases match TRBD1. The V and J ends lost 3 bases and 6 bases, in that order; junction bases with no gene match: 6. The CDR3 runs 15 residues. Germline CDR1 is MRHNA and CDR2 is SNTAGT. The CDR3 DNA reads TGTGCCAGCAGTGAAACAGGGGGCGGGGGCAATGAGCAGTTCTTC. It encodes CASSETGGGGNEQFF.

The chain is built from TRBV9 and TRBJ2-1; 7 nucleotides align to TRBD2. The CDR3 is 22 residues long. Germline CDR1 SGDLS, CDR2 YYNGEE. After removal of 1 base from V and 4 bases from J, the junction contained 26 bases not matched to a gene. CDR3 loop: CASSVLSMGWRDHQRGYNEQFF. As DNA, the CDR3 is TGTGCCAGCAGCGTACTGTCAATGGGGTGGCGGGACCACCAGCGGGGTTACAATGAGCAGTTCTTC. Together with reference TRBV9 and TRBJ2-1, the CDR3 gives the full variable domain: DSGVTQTPKHLITATGQRVTLRCSPRSGDLSVYWYQQSLDQGLQFLIQYYNGEERAKGNILERFSAQQFPDLHSELNLSSLELGDSALYFCASSVLSMGWRDHQRGYNEQFFGPGTRLTVL.

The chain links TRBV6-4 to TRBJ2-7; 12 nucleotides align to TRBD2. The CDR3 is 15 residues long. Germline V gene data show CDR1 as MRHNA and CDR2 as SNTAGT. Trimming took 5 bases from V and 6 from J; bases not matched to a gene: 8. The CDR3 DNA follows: TGTGCCAGCAGTCCGACTAGCGGGAGATACTCCGAGCAGTACTTC. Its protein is CASSPTSGRYSEQYF.

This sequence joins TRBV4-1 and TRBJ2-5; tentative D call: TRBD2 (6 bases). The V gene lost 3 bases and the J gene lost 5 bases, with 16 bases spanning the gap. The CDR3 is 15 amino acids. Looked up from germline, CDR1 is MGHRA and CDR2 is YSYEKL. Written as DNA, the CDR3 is TGCGCCAGCAGCCACGGGACTCCAGTATACGAGACCCAGTACTTC. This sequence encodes CASSHGTPVYETQYF.

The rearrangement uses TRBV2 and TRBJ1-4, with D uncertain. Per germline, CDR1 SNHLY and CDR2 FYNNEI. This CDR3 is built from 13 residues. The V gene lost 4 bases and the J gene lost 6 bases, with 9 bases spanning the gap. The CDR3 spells CASSGANYEKLFF. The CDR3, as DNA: TGTGCCAGCAGTGGCGCGAATTATGAAAAACTGTTTTTT.

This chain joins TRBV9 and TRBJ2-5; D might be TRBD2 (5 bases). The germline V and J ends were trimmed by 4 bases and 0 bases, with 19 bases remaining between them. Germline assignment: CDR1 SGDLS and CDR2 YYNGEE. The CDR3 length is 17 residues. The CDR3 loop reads CASSTHSAPGYQETQYF. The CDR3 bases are TGTGCCAGCAGCACACATTCGGCTCCGGGGTACCAAGAGACCCAGTACTTC.

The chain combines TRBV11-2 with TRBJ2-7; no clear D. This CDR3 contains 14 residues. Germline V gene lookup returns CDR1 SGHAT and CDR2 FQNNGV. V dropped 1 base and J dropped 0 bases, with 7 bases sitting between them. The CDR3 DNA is TGTGCCAGCAGCTTAGGTGGCAGCTCCTACGAGCAGTACTTC. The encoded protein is CASSLGGSSYEQYF.

CDR3: CASSVGRASTDTQYF. DNA for the CDR3: TGTGCCAGCAGCGTGGGCAGGGCCAGCACAGATACGCAGTATTTT. The rearrangement links TRBV11-2 to TRBJ2-3, with a tentative D call TRBD1 (5 bases). The CDR3 is made up of 15 amino acids. V lost 5 bases and J 0 bases, leaving 12 bases between the germline ends. Germline CDR1 reads SGHAT; CDR2 reads FQNNGV.